This note documents a single T cell receptor (beta chain) sequence. This entry belongs to a study of blood T cell repertoires in COVID-19. Across the study: Samples came from the United States, Italy and Spain, spanning acute and convalescent COVID-19. PBMCs, B-cell-depleted T cells, or T cells were the source of the cDNA or gDNA that made up the material.

Assay used: immunoSEQ multiplex PCR; TCRdb lists only in-frame clones, some missing. Found here are fewer than 150,000 clones, around 77% of them singletons; the top ten hold 11%. This CDR3 has 12 residues. CDR1 MDHEN and CDR2 SYDVKM come from the germline V gene. V shed 7 bases and J shed 1 base, with 4 bases lying between them. The V call is TRBV28, the J call TRBJ2-2, with D uncertain. This TCR came from a human donor in a cohort sampled during active COVID-19. Sequenced: peripheral blood. CDR3 sequence (DNA): TGTGCCAGCACAGGGAACACCGGGGAGCTGTTTTTT. It translates to CASTGNTGELFF.